The 29 T cell receptor beta chains below were found in one sample sequenced in a study of T cell changes during pregnancy in multiple sclerosis. Method: immunoSEQ multiplex PCR; TCRdb's copy keeps in-frame clones and lacks some. Of tens of thousands of clones listed, 93% were seen once; the top ten hold 2.5% to 3%. Specimen: peripheral blood, collected in the second trimester of pregnancy. These receptor sequences come from a female donor with multiple sclerosis, enrolled in a pregnancy study.

V usage is TRBV6-5 and J usage is TRBJ1-2, with D possibly matching TRBD1 (5 bases). V lost 4 bases and J lost 6, with 12 bases in between. Germline values: CDR1 MNHEY, CDR2 SVGAGI. The CDR3 is 13 amino acids. The CDR3 coding sequence is TGTGCCAGCAGTTTTACAGGCGGGGATGGCTACACCTTC. This encodes CASSFTGGDGYTF.

The chain couples TRBV7-9 to TRBJ1-4; 7 nucleotides line up with TRBD1. The germline V gene encodes CDR1 SEHNR and CDR2 FQNEAQ (reference sequence). The V gene end was trimmed by 4 bases and the J gene end by 5 bases; junction bases not matched to a gene: 4. The CDR3 has 14 residues. CDR3 bases: TGTGCCAGCAGCTCCCAGGGGGAGAATGAAAAACTGTTTTTT. It specifies CASSSQGENEKLFF.

The chain combines TRBV19 with TRBJ2-4; TRBD2 matches at 13 bases. This CDR3 contains 17 residues. The V gene's germline CDR1 is LNHDA and CDR2 SQIVND (reference sequence). The junction had 4 bases not matched to a gene; V was cut back by 2 bases and J by 3 bases. The CDR3 protein is CASSIPGLAGNKNIQYF. The CDR3 region has the DNA TGTGCCAGTAGTATACCGGGACTAGCGGGAAACAAAAACATTCAGTACTTC.

This clone was detected only a few times. The V call is TRBV25-1, the J call TRBJ2-2, with TRBD1 matching over 7 bases. V was clipped by 6 bases and J by 2 bases; unmatched bases: 3. This CDR3 is built from 14 residues. Germline values: CDR1 MGHDK, CDR2 SYGVNS. The CDR3 DNA reads TGTGCCAGCAGGGACAGGACAAACACCGGGGAGCTGTTTTTT. As protein: CASRDRTNTGELFF. The full variable domain, in which reference TRBV25-1 and TRBJ2-2 provide the parts outside the CDR3, is EADIYQTPRYLVIGTGKKITLECSQTMGHDKMYWYQQDPGMELHLIHYSYGVNSTEKGDLSSESTVSRIRTEHFPLTLESARPSHTSQYLCASRDRTNTGELFFGEGSRLTVL.

The chain has TRBV19 and TRBJ1-1; D ambiguous. Trimming pared 4 bases from V and 3 bases from J, leaving 21 bases between. Germline V gene data show CDR1 as LNHDA and CDR2 as SQIVND (reference sequence). The CDR3 totals 17 residues. As DNA, the CDR3 is TGTGCCAGTAGTACTGGGCCACGAATGAGGGATTACACTGAAGCTTTCTTT. Amino acid sequence: CASSTGPRMRDYTEAFF.

The V call is TRBV18, the J call TRBJ2-7; no clear D gene. V was trimmed by 3 bases and J by 4 bases, leaving 13 bases between them. There are 14 residues in the CDR3. Germline values: CDR1 KGHSH, CDR2 LQKENI. The CDR3 spells CASSPSGLGYEQYF. CDR3 DNA sequence: TGTGCCAGCTCACCCTCCGGTCTTGGTTACGAGCAGTACTTC.

The chain links TRBV2 to TRBJ2-3, with 10 bases lining up with TRBD1. In germline, CDR1 is SNHLY, CDR2 FYNNEI. V was clipped by 5 bases and J by 7 bases; unmatched bases: 12. The CDR3 contains 16 residues. CDR3 region: CASSLSTGGSSHTQYF. The DNA of the CDR3 is TGTGCCAGCAGTCTCTCGACAGGGGGCAGTTCACATACGCAGTATTTT.

The chain couples TRBV2 to TRBJ2-7; 12 bases line up with TRBD2. This CDR3 spans 14 amino acids. Germline trimming cut 8 bases from V and 7 bases from J; bases unmatched to any gene: 9. Germline assignment: CDR1 SNHLY and CDR2 FYNNEI. CDR3 DNA: TGTGCCAGCCTTCTAGCGGGGGGGCCTGGAGAGCAGTACTTC. Its protein is CASLLAGGPGEQYF.

V gene TRBV19 combines with J gene TRBJ1-5, with D perhaps TRBD1 (5 bases). Trimming removed 10 bases from V and 1 base from J, with 14 bases in between. The CDR3 consists of 14 residues. Germline V gene sequence: CDR1 LNHDA, CDR2 SQIVND (reference sequence). CDR3 nucleotides: TGTGCCACCCACTGGGGGGGGAGCAATCAGCCCCAGCATTTT. Residues: CATHWGGSNQPQHF.

The chain carries TRBV4-1 and TRBJ2-5; D might be TRBD1 (6 bases). CDR3 length: 13 residues. V gave up 8 bases and J gave up 1 base, with 11 bases separating them. Germline lookup yields CDR1 MGHRA and CDR2 YSYEKL. CDR3 protein: CASRQVSQETQYF. CDR3 sequence (DNA): TGCGCCAGCCGACAGGTCAGCCAAGAGACCCAGTACTTC.

The rearrangement uses TRBV30 and TRBJ1-5; 9 positions match TRBD1. The CDR3 sequence is 15 residues long. V trimming: 8 bases; J trimming: 6 bases; junction bases outside the gene matches: 14. Germline loops: CDR1 GTSNPN, CDR2 SVGIG (reference sequence). CDR3 nucleotide sequence: TGTGCCGCATCCCCGGACAGGGGAGGCAGTCAGCCCCAGCATTTT. Protein product: CAASPDRGGSQPQHF.

The chain joins TRBV5-1 to TRBJ1-1, with 7 bases fitting TRBD1. CDR3 length: 15 amino acids. Trimming at V came to 0 bases and at J to 1 base, leaving 3 bases not matched to a gene. The germline V gene has CDR1 SGHRS and CDR2 YFSETQ. The CDR3 loop reads CASSLGGDRNTEAFF. The DNA for the CDR3 is TGCGCCAGCAGCTTGGGGGGGGACAGGAACACTGAAGCTTTCTTT. Combining the CDR3 with reference TRBV5-1 and TRBJ1-1 gives the whole variable domain KAGVTQTPRYLIKTRGQQVTLSCSPISGHRSVSWYQQTPGQGLQFLFEYFSETQRNKGNFPGRFSGRQFSNSRSEMNVSTLELGDSALYLCASSLGGDRNTEAFFGQGTRLTVV.

The V gene is TRBV6-6, the J gene TRBJ1-3, with D possibly TRBD1 on 6 matching bases. Germline-derived CDR1 and CDR2 are MNHNY and SVGAGI (reference sequence). V lost 6 bases and J 5 bases, leaving 11 bases between the germline ends. This CDR3 has 13 amino acids. CDR3: CASSWDIRNTIYF. The CDR3, as DNA: TGTGCCAGCAGCTGGGACATTAGAAACACCATATATTTT.

This clone showed up just once. The J gene is TRBJ1-1, the V gene TRBV5-1; no clear D gene. The V and J ends lost 0 bases and 6 bases respectively, with 12 bases between them. The CDR3 sequence is 14 residues long. Germline lookup yields CDR1 SGHRS and CDR2 YFSETQ. The CDR3 protein is CASSLARLGAEAFF. The CDR3 bases are TGCGCCAGCAGCTTGGCCCGGCTGGGCGCTGAAGCTTTCTTT.

The rearrangement links TRBV13 to TRBJ1-4; 7 positions agree with TRBD1. J gave up 8 bases and V 5 bases, and 11 bases lay outside the gene matches. The CDR3 length is 15 residues. The germline V gene has CDR1 PRHDT and CDR2 FYEKMQ (reference sequence). The CDR3 nucleotides read TGTGCCAGCAGCACTCGGGACAGCGTGGACGAAAAACTGTTTTTT. It translates to CASSTRDSVDEKLFF. The variable domain in full, completed from reference TRBV13 and TRBJ1-4, reads AAGVIQSPRHLIKEKRETATLKCYPIPRHDTVYWYQQGPGQDPQFLISFYEKMQSDKGSIPDRFSAQQFSDYHSELNMSSLELGDSALYFCASSTRDSVDEKLFFGSGTQLSVL.

The CDR3 here is CASSRDYNEKLFF. The CDR3 DNA is TGTGCCAGCAGCAGGGACTATAATGAAAAACTGTTTTTT. The chain joins TRBV2 to TRBJ1-4, with D perhaps TRBD1 (5 bases). This CDR3 is built from 13 residues. V was trimmed by 6 bases and J by 4 bases, leaving 9 bases between them. Per germline, CDR1 SNHLY and CDR2 FYNNEI.

J is TRBJ1-2 and V is TRBV27, with TRBD1 as a possible D gene (5 bases). Trimming took off 4 bases at V and 4 bases at J, with 13 bases between the two ends. CDR3 length equals 14 residues. Germline V lookup: CDR1 MNHEY, CDR2 SMNVEV (reference sequence). DNA for the CDR3: TGTGCCAGCAGTTCGAGGGACGGGAGCTATGGCTACACCTTC. This codes for CASSSRDGSYGYTF.

The chain employs TRBV21-1 and TRBJ1-2; whether TRBD1, the table's D call, matches the DNA was not checked. TRBV21-1 is assigned pseudogene status. This CDR3 is built from 17 residues. CDR3 nucleotide sequence: TGTGCCAGCAGCAATGACCTTCGTGTGACAGGGAACTATGGCTACACCTTC. Translating it yields CASSNDLRVTGNYGYTF.

The V gene is TRBV9, the J gene TRBJ2-7, with 7 bases aligning to TRBD2. The germline V gene has CDR1 SGDLS and CDR2 YYNGEE. Trimming removed 4 bases from V and 6 bases from J; junction bases left unmatched: 7. There are 13 residues in the CDR3. The CDR3 bases are TGTGCCAGCAGCTCACTAGCGCTTAGCGAGCAGTACTTC. Translating it yields CASSSLALSEQYF.

This clone was observed a few times. The chain combines TRBV30 with TRBJ2-7; TRBD2 agrees at 9 bases. The V and J ends lost 3 bases and 6 bases, in that order; junction bases with no gene match: 6. Germline V gene lookup returns CDR1 GTSNPN and CDR2 SVGIG (reference sequence). This CDR3 comprises 13 residues. The CDR3 loop reads CAWSAGGPVEQYF. The CDR3 nucleotides are TGTGCCTGGAGCGCGGGGGGGCCGGTCGAGCAGTACTTC.

The CDR3 DNA reads as TGTGCCAGTACCTTCCCACAGGGGAACACCGGGGAGCTGTTTTTT. This codes for CASTFPQGNTGELFF. The chain has TRBV19 and TRBJ2-2; D possibly corresponds to TRBD1 (6 bases). The V end lost 7 bases, the J end lost 1 base, and 13 bases lay between the germline ends. Germline values: CDR1 LNHDA, CDR2 SQIVND (reference sequence). The CDR3 has 15 amino acids.

V usage is TRBV27 and J usage is TRBJ1-5; D might be TRBD1 (5 bases). V lost 3 bases, J lost 4 bases, and 13 bases lay in between. Germline CDR1 and CDR2: MNHEY and SMNVEV (reference sequence). The CDR3 consists of 15 residues. Written as DNA, the CDR3 is TGTGCCAGCAGTTTTGGAACAGGTGTTAATCAGCCCCAGCATTTT. Amino acids: CASSFGTGVNQPQHF.

This rearrangement joins TRBV7-9 to TRBJ2-5, with TRBD1 matching over 9 bases. V shed 5 bases, J shed 3 bases, and the junction held 10 bases outside the gene matches. The CDR3 length is 16 residues. Per germline, CDR1 SEHNR and CDR2 FQNEAQ (reference sequence). The CDR3: CASSLPTGTGKETQYF. In DNA form, the CDR3 reads TGTGCCAGCAGCCTTCCCACCGGGACAGGGAAAGAGACCCAGTACTTC.

The genes are TRBV11-2 and TRBJ1-1; D ambiguous. The CDR3 sequence is 13 residues long. In germline, CDR1 is SGHAT, CDR2 FQNNGV. The ends were cut back, 0 bases at V and 1 base at J, with 3 bases in the middle. The DNA of the CDR3 is TGTGCCAGCAGCTTAGAGAGGAACACTGAAGCTTTCTTT. It specifies CASSLERNTEAFF.

V is TRBV30 and J is TRBJ2-2, with D maybe TRBD2 (6 bases). The CDR3 sequence is 12 residues long. The V end was cut by 2 bases, the J end by 6 bases, with 7 bases between. Germline CDR1 is GTSNPN and CDR2 is SVGIG (reference sequence). The CDR3 sequence is CAWSWEAGELFF. In DNA form, the CDR3 reads TGTGCCTGGAGTTGGGAGGCCGGGGAGCTGTTTTTT.

CDR3: CASSRGTVGYTF. The CDR3 region has the DNA TGTGCCAGCAGCCGCGGGACAGTCGGCTACACCTTC. The chain recombines TRBV5-6 with TRBJ1-2; 7 bases align to TRBD1. Germline CDR1 reads SGHDT; CDR2 reads YYEEEE. J gave up 8 bases and V 4 bases, and 5 bases lay outside the gene matches. The CDR3 loop spans 12 amino acids.

The rearrangement uses TRBV6-5 and TRBJ1-2, with D hard to call. V lost 8 bases and J lost 7, with 11 bases in between. The length of the CDR3 is 11 residues. Germline V gene data show CDR1 as MNHEY and CDR2 as SVGAGI. The CDR3 is CASRSSGGYTF. In DNA form, the CDR3 reads TGTGCCAGCCGAAGCTCAGGTGGCTACACCTTC.

This rearrangement joins TRBV7-2 to TRBJ2-7; tentative D call: TRBD2 (5 bases). In germline, CDR1 is SGHTA, CDR2 FQGNSA. The CDR3 covers 11 residues. The CDR3, as DNA: TGTGCAGAGGGTGGCCCCTACGAGCAGTACTTC. As protein: CAEGGPYEQYF.

The chain couples TRBV2 to TRBJ2-5, with D hard to call. CDR1 and CDR2 from the germline V gene are SNHLY and FYNNEI. CDR3 length: 12 amino acids. V dropped 5 bases and J dropped 2 bases, with 6 bases sitting between them. The CDR3 is CASSLLQETQYF. The CDR3 DNA reads as TGTGCCAGCAGTTTATTACAAGAGACCCAGTACTTC. The variable domain in full, completed from reference TRBV2 and TRBJ2-5, reads EPEVTQTPSHQVTQMGQEVILRCVPISNHLYFYWYRQILGQKVEFLVSFYNNEISEKSEIFDDQFSVERPDGSNFTLKIRSTKLEDSAMYFCASSLLQETQYFGPGTRLLVL.